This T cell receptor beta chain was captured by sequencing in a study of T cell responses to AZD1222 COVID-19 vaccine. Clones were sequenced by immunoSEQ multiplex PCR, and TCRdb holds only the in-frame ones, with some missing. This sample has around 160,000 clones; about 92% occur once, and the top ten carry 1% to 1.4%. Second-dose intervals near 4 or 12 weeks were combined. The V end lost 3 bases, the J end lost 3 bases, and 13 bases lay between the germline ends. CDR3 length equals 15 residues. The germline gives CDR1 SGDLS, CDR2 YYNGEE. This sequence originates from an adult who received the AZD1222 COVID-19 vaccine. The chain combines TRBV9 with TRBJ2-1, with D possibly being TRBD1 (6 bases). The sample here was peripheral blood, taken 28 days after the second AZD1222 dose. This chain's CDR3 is CASSAGQRIYNEQFF. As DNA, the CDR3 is TGTGCCAGCAGCGCCGGACAGAGAATCTACAATGAGCAGTTCTTC.